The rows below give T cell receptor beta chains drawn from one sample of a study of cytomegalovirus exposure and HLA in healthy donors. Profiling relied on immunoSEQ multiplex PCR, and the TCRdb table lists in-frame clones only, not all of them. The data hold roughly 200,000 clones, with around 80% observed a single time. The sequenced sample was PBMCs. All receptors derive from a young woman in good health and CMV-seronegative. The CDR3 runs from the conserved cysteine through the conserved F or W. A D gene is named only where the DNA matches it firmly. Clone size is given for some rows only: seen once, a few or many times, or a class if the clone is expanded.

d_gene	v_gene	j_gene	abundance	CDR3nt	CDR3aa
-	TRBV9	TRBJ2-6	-	TGTGCCAGCAGCGCACAGGGCTCTGGGGCCAACGTCCTGACTTTC	CASSAQGSGANVLTF
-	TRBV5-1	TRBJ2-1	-	TGCGCCAGCCGGAATTTAGGGAGCTCCTACAATGAGCAGTTCTTC	CASRNLGSSYNEQFF
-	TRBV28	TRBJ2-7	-	TGTGCCACCTCCCGGACACATCCCTACGAGCAGTACTTC	CATSRTHPYEQYF
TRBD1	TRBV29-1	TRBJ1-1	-	TGCAGCGTTGAAGATAGCGGGGGGACAGATTCGAACACTGAAGCTTTCTTT	CSVEDSGGTDSNTEAFF
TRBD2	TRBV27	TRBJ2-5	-	TGTGCCAGCAGTTCCTCCCTAGCGGGAGAGACCCAGTACTTC	CASSSSLAGETQYF
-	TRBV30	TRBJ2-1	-	TGTGCCTGGGGAGACAGCAATGAGCAGTTCTTC	CAWGDSNEQFF
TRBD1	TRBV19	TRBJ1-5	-	TGTGCCAGTAGTATGGGGACAGGACTAAATCAGCCCCAGCATTTT	CASSMGTGLNQPQHF
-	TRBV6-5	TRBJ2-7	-	TGTGCCAGCAGAACAACGGCGGCCTACGAGCAGTACTTC	CASRTTAAYEQYF
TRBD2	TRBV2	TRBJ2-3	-	TGTGCCACCAAAGGGACTAGCGCGACTGATAGCACAGATACGCAGTATTTT	CATKGTSATDSTDTQYF
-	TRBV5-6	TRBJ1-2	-	TGTGCCAGCAGCTTGTACACGGGTATAAACTATGGCTACACCTTC	CASSLYTGINYGYTF
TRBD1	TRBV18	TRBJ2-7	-	TGTGCCAGCTCACCGTCGGGACAGGGAAACGAGCAGTACTTC	CASSPSGQGNEQYF
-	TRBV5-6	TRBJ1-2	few	TGTGCCAGCAGCTTGGACAGGGTTGGCTACACCTTC	CASSLDRVGYTF
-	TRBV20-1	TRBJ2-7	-	TGCAGTGCCGACATCGACGAGCAGTACTTC	CSADIDEQYF
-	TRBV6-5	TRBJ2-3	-	TGTGCCAGCAGTTATCCTGCGGGGGCACCCACAGATACGCAGTATTTT	CASSYPAGAPTDTQYF
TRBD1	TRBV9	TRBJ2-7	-	TGTGCCAGCAACACCGTTGGACAGGGGGAGCAGTACTTC	CASNTVGQGEQYF
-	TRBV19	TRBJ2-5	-	TGTGCCAGTAGTGTTCGACTCCTAGGGGACCAAGAGACCCAGTACTTC	CASSVRLLGDQETQYF
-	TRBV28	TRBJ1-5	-	TGTGCCAGCAGTTTATTTTACAGGACCAATCAGCCCCAGCATTTT	CASSLFYRTNQPQHF
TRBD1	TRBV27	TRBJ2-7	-	TGTGCCAGCAGTTTAGAAGGACAGGGTATCTCCGAGCAGTACTTC	CASSLEGQGISEQYF
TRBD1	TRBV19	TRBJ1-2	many	TGTGCCAGTACTGGACAGGGGAATCATGGCTACACCTTC	CASTGQGNHGYTF
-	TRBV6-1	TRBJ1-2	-	TGTGCCAGCAGTGAATGGCAGGGTTATGGCTACACCTTC	CASSEWQGYGYTF
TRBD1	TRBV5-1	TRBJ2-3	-	TGCGCCAGCAGAAGGGACAGGGGATCAGATACGCAGTATTTT	CASRRDRGSDTQYF
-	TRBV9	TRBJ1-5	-	TGTGCCAGCAGCGGGCAATATAGCAATCAGCCCCAGCATTTT	CASSGQYSNQPQHF
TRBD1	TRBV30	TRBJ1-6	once	TGTGCCTGGAGTGACGGGACAGGAGGCGGGTCACCCCTCCACTTT	CAWSDGTGGGSPLHF
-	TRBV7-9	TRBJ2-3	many	TGTGCCAGCAGCTTAATGACTAGCACAGATACGCAGTATTTT	CASSLMTSTDTQYF